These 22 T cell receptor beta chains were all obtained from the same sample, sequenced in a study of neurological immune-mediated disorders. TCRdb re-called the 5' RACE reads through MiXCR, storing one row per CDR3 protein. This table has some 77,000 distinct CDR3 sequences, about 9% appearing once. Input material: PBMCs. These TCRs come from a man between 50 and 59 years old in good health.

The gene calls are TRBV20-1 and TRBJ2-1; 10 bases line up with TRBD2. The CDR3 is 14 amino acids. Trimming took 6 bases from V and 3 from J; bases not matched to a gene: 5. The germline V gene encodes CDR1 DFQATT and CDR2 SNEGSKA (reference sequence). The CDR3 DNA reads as TGCAGTGCCCTAAGCGGGAGGGACTACAATGAGCAGTTCTTC. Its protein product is CSALSGRDYNEQFF.

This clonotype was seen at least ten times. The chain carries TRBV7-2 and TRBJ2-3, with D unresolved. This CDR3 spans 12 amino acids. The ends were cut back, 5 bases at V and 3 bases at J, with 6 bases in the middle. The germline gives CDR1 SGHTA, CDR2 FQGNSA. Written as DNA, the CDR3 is TGTGCCAGCAGCCTCCAAACAGATACGCAGTATTTT. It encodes CASSLQTDTQYF.

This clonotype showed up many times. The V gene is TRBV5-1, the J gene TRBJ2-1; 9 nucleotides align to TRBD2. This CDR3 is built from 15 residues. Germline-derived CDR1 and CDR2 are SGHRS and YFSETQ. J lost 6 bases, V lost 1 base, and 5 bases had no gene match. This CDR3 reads CASSLPGLATNEQFF. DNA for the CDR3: TGCGCCAGCAGCTTGCCAGGACTAGCGACCAATGAGCAGTTCTTC.

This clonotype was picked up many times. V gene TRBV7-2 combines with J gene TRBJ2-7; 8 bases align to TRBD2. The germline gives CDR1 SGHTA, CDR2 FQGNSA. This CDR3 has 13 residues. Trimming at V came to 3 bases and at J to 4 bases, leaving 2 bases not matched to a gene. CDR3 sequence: CASSFGRAYEQYF. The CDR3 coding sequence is TGTGCCAGCAGCTTCGGGAGGGCGTACGAGCAGTACTTC.

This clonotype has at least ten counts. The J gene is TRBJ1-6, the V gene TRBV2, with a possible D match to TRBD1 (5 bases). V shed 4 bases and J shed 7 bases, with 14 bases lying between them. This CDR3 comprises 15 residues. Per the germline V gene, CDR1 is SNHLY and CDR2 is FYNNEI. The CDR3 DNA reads TGTGCCAGCAGTGTGGATGGGGCAAGGAATTCACCCCTCCACTTT. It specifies CASSVDGARNSPLHF.

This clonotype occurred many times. Here the CDR3 reads CASILAGITEAFF. CDR3 DNA: TGTGCCAGCATTCTGGCAGGGATCACTGAAGCTTTCTTT. The genes are TRBV28 and TRBJ1-1; TRBD1 might be the D (5 bases). V was clipped by 7 bases and J by 4 bases, with 13 bases between them. The CDR3 length is 13 residues. Germline lookup yields CDR1 MDHEN and CDR2 SYDVKM.

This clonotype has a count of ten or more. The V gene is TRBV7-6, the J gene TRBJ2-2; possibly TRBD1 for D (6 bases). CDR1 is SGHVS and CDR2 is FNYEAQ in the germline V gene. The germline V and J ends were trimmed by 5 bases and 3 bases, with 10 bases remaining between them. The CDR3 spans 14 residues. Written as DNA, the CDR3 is TGTGCCAGCAGCACGAACAGGGACACCGGGGAGCTGTTTTTT. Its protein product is CASSTNRDTGELFF. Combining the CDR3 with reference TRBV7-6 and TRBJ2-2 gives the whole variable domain GAGVSQSPRYKVTKRGQDVALRCDPISGHVSLYWYRQALGQGPEFLTYFNYEAQQDKSGLPNDRFSAERPEGSISTLTIQRTEQRDSAMYRCASSTNRDTGELFFGEGSRLTVL.

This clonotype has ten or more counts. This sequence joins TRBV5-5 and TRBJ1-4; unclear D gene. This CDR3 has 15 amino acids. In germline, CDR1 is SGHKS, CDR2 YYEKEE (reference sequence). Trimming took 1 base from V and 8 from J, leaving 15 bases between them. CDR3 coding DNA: TGTGCCAGCAGCTTGATTAGCTTGGGTCAAGAAAAACTGTTTTTT. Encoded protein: CASSLISLGQEKLFF.

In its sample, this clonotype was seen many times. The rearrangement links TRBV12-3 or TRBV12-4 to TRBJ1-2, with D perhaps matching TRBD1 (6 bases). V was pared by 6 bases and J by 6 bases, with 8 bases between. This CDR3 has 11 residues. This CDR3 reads CASRGADGYTF. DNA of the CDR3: TGTGCCAGCAGGGGGGCTGATGGCTACACCTTC.

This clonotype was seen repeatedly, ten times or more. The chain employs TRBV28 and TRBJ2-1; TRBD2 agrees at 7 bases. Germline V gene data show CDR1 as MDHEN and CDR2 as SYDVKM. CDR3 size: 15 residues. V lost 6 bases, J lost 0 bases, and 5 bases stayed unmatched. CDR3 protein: CASRSGRSSYNEQFF. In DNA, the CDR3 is TGTGCCAGCAGGTCCGGGAGGAGCTCCTACAATGAGCAGTTCTTC. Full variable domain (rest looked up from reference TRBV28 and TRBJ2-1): DVKVTQSSRYLVKRTGEKVFLECVQDMDHENMFWYRQDPGLGLRLIYFSYDVKMKEKGDIPEGYSVSREKKERFSLILESASTNQTSMYLCASRSGRSSYNEQFFGPGTRLTVL.

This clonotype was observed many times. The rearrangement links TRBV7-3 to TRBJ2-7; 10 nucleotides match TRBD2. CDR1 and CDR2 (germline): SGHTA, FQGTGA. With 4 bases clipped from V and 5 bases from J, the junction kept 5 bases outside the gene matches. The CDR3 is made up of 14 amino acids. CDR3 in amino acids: CASSSGTSEDEQYF. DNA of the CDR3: TGTGCCAGCAGCTCCGGGACTAGCGAGGACGAGCAGTACTTC.

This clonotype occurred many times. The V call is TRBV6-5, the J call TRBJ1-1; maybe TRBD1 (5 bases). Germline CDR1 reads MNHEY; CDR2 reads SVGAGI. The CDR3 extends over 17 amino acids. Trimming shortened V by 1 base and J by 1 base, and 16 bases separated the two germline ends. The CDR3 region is CASSYYSSGTGNTEAFF. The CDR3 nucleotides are TGTGCCAGCAGTTACTACTCTTCCGGGACGGGGAACACTGAAGCTTTCTTT.

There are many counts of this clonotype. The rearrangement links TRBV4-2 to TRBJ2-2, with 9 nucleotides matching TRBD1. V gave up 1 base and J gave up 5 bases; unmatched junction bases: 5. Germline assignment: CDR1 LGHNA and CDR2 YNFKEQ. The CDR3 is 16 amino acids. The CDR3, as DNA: TGTGCCAGCAGCCAAGTACAGGGGGCAAATACCGGGGAGCTGTTTTTT. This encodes CASSQVQGANTGELFF.

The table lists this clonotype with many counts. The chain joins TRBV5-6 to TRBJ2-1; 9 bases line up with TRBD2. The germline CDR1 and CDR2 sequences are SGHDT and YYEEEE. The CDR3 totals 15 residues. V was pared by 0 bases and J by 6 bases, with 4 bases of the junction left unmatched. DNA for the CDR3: TGTGCCAGCAGCTTGGTTCGCGGGAGGGGCAATGAGCAGTTCTTC. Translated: CASSLVRGRGNEQFF.

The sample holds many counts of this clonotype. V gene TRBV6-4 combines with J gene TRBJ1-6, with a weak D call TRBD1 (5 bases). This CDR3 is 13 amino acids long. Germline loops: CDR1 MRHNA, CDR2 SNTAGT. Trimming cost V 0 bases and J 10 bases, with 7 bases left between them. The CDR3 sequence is CASSDSGGSPLHF. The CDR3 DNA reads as TGTGCCAGCAGTGACTCGGGGGGATCACCCCTCCACTTT.

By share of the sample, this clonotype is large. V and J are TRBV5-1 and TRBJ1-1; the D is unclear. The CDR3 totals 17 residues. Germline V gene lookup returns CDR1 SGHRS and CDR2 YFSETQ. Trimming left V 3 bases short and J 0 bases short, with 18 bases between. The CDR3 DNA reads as TGCGCCAGCAGCTCCCCCGGTTTAGGCGGGGTGAACACTGAAGCTTTCTTT. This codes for CASSSPGLGGVNTEAFF.

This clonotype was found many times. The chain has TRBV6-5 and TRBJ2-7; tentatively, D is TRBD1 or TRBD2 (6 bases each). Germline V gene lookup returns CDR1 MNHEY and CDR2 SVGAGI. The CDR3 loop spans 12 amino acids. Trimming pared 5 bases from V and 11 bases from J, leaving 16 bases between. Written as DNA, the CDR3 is TGTGCCAGCAGTCGCGGGACACCAAAGGAGTACTTC. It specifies CASSRGTPKEYF.

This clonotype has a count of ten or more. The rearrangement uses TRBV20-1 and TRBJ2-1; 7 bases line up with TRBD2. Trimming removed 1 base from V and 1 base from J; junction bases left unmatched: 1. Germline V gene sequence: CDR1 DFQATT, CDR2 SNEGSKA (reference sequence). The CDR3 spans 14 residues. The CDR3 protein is CSARGTSSYNEQFF. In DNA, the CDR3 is TGCAGTGCTAGAGGGACTAGTTCCTACAATGAGCAGTTCTTC.

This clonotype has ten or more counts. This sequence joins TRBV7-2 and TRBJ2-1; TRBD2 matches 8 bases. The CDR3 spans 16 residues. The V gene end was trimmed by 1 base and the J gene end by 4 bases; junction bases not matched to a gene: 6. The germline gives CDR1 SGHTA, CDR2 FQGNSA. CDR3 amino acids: CASSLDQRERYNEQFF. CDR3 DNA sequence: TGTGCCAGCAGCTTAGATCAGCGGGAGCGGTACAATGAGCAGTTCTTC.

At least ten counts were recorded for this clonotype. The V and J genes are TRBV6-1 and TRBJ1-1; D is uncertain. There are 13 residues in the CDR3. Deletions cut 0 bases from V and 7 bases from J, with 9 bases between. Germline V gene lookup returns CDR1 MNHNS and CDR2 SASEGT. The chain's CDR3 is CASSEAHNLEAFF. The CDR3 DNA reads TGTGCCAGCAGTGAAGCTCATAATCTTGAAGCTTTCTTT.

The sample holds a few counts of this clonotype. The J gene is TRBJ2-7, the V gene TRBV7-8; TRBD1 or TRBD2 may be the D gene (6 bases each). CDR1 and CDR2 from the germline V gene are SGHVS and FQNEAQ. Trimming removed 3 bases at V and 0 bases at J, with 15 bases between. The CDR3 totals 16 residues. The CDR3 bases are TGTGCCAGCAGCTTTAGGGGGGCAGGGAGCTCCTACGAGCAGTACTTC. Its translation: CASSFRGAGSSYEQYF. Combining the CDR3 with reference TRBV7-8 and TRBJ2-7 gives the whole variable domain GAGVSQSPRYKVAKRGQDVALRCDPISGHVSLFWYQQALGQGPEFLTYFQNEAQLDKSGLPSDRFFAERPEGSVSTLKIQRTQQEDSAVYLCASSFRGAGSSYEQYFGPGTRLTVT.

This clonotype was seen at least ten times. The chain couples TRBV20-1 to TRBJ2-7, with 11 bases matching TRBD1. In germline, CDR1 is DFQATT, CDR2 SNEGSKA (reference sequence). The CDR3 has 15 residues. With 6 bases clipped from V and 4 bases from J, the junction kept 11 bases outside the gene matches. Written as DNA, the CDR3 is TGCAGTGCCGGTTCTGGGACAGGGGGGCGGTACGAGCAGTACTTC. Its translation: CSAGSGTGGRYEQYF.